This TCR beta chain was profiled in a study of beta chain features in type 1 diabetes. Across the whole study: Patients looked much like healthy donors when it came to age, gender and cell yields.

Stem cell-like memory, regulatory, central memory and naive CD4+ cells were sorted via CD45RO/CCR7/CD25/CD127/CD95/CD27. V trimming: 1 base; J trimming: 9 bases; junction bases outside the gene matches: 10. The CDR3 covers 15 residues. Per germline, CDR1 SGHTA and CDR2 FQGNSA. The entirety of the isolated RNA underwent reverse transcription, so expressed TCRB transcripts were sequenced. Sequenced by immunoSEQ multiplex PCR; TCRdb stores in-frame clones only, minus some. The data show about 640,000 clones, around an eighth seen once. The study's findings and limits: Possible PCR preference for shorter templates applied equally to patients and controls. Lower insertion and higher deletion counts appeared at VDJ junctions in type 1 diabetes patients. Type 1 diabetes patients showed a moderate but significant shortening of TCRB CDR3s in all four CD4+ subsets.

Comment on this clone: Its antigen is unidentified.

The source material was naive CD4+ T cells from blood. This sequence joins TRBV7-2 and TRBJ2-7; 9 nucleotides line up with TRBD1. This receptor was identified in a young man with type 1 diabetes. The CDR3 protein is CASSLGRTGVVRQYF. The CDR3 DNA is TGTGCCAGCAGCTTAGGCCGGACAGGGGTGGTTAGGCAGTACTTC.